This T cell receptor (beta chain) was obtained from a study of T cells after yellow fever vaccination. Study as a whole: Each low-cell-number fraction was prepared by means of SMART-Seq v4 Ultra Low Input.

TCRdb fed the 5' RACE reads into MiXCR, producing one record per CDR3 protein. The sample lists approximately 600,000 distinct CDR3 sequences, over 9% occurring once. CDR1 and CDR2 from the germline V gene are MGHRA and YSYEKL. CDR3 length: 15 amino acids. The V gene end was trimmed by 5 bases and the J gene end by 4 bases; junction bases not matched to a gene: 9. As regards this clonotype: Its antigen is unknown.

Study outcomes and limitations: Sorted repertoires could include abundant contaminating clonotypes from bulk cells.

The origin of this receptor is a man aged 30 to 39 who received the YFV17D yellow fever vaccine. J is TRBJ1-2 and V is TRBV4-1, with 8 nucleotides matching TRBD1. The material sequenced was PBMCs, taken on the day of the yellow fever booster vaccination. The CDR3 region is CASSETGDAPYGYTF. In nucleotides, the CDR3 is TGCGCCAGCAGCGAGACAGGGGACGCTCCCTATGGCTACACCTTC.